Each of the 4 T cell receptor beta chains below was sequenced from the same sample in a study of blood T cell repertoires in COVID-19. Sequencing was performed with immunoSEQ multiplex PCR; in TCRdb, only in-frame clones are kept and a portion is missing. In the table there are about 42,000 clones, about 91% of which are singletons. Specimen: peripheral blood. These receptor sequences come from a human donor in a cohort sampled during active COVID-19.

The CDR3 sequence: CASSLKRDSGAFF. CDR3 nucleotides: TGTGCCAGCAGTTTGAAAAGGGATTCGGGGGCTTTCTTT. The V call is TRBV28, the J call TRBJ1-1; no firm D call. CDR1 is MDHEN and CDR2 is SYDVKM in the germline V gene. V was trimmed by 3 bases and J by 11 bases, leaving 16 bases between them. The CDR3 has 13 amino acids.

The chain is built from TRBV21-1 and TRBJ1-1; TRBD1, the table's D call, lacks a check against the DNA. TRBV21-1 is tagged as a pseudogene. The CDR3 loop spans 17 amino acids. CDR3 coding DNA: TGTGCCAGCAGACCTGGAAAAGTAGGACAGGGGCCACCTGAAGCTTTCTTT. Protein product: CASRPGKVGQGPPEAFF.

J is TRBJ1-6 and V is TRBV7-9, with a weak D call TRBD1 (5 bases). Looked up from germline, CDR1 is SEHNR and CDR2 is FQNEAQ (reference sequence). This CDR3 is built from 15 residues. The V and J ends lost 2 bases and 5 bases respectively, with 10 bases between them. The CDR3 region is CASSLTEQDNSPLHF. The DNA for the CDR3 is TGTGCCAGCAGCTTAACCGAACAGGATAATTCACCCCTCCACTTT.

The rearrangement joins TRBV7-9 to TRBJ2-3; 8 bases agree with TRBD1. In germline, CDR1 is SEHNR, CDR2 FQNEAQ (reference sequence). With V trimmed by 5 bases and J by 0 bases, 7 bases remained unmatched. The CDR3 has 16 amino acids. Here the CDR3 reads CASSNDRGTSTDTQYF. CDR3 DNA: TGTGCCAGCAGCAACGACAGGGGCACTAGCACAGATACGCAGTATTTT.